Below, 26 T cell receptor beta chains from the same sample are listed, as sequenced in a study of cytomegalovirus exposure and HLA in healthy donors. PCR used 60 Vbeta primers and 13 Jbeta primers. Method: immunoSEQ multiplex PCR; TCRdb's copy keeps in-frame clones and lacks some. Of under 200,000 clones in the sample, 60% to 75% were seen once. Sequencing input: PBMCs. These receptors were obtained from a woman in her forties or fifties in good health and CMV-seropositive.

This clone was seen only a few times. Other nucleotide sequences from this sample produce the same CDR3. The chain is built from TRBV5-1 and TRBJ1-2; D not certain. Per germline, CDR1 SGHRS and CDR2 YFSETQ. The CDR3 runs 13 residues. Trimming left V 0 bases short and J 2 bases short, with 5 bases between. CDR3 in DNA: TGCGCCAGCAGCTTGGGAGAAAACTATGGCTACACCTTC. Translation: CASSLGENYGYTF. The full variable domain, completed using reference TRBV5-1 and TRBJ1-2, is KAGVTQTPRYLIKTRGQQVTLSCSPISGHRSVSWYQQTPGQGLQFLFEYFSETQRNKGNFPGRFSGRQFSNSRSEMNVSTLELGDSALYLCASSLGENYGYTFGSGTRLTVV.

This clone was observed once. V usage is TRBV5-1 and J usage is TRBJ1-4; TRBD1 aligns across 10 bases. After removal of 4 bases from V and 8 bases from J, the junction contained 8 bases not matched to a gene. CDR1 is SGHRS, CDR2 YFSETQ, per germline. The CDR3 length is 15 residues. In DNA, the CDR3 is TGCGCCAGCAGCAAAACCGGGACAGGGGACGAAAAACTGTTTTTT. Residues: CASSKTGTGDEKLFF.

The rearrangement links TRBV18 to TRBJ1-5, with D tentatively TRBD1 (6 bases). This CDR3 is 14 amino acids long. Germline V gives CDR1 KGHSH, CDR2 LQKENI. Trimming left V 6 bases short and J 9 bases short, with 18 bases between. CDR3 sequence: CASSSGDGAWPQHF. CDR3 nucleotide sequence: TGTGCCAGCTCGTCAGGGGACGGAGCATGGCCCCAGCATTTT.

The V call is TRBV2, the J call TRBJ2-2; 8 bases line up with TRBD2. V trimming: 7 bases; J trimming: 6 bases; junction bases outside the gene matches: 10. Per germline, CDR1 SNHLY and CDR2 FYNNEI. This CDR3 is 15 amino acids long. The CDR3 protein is CASTQTGLGSGELFF. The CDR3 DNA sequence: TGTGCCAGCACCCAGACGGGACTAGGTTCCGGGGAGCTGTTTTTT.

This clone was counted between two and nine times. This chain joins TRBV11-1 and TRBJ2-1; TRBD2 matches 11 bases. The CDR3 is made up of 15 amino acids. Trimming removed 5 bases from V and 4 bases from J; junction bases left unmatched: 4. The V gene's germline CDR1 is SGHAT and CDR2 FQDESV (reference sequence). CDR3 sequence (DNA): TGTGCCAGCAGCCCTCTAGCGGGGGGATACAATGAGCAGTTCTTC. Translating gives CASSPLAGGYNEQFF.

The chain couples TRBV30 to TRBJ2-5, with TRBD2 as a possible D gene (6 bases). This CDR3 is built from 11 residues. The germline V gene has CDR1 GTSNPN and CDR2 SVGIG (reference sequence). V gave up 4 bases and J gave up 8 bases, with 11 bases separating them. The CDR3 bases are TGTGCCTGGACTCTGCGGGGTACCCAGTACTTC. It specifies CAWTLRGTQYF.

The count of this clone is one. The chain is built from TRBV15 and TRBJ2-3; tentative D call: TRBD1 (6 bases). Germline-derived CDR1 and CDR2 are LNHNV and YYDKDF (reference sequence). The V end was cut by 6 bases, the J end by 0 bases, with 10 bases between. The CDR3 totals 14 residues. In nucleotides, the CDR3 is TGTGCCACCAGGCAGGGGTCTAGCACAGATACGCAGTATTTT. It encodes CATRQGSSTDTQYF.

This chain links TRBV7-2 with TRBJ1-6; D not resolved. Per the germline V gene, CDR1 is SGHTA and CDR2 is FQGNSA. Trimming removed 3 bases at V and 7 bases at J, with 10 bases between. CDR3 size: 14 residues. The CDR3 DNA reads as TGTGCCAGCAGCTTTCCGGGTGTAAATTCACCCCTCCACTTT. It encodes CASSFPGVNSPLHF.

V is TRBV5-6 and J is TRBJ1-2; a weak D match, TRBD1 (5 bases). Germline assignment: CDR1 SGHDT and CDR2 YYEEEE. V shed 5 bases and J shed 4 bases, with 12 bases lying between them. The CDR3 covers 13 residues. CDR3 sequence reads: CASSSQVLYGYTF. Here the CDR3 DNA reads TGTGCCAGCAGTTCACAGGTACTCTATGGCTACACCTTC.

This chain's CDR3 is CASSFGQPYNEQFF. The CDR3 bases are TGTGCCAGCAGCTTTGGACAGCCTTACAATGAGCAGTTCTTC. This chain uses TRBV7-9 with TRBJ2-1, with a tentative D call TRBD1 (6 bases). V shed 3 bases and J shed 4 bases, with 10 bases lying between them. Germline V lookup: CDR1 SEHNR, CDR2 FQNEAQ (reference sequence). This CDR3 comprises 14 residues.

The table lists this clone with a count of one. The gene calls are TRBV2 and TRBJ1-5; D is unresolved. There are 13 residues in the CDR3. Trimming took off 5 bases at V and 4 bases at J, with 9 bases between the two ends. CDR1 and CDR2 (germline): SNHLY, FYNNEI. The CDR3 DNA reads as TGTGCCAGCAGTCTCGACACTAATCAGCCCCAGCATTTT. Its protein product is CASSLDTNQPQHF.

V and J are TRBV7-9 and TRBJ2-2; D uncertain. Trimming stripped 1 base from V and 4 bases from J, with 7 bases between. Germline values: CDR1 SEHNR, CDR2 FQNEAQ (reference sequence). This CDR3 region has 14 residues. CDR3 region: CASSLGGLTGELFF. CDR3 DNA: TGTGCCAGCAGCTTAGGAGGCCTCACCGGGGAGCTGTTTTTT.

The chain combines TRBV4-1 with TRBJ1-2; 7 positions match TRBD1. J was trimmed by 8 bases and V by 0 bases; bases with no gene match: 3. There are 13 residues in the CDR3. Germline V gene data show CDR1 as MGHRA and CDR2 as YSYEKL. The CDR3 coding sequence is TGCGCCAGCAGCCAAGAACAGGGGATCGGCTACACCTTC. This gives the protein CASSQEQGIGYTF.

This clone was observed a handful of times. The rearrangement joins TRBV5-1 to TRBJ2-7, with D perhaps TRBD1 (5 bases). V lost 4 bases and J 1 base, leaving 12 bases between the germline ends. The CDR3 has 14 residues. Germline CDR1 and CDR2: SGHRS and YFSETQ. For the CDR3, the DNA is TGCGCCAGCAGCATCGGACAACAATCCTACGAGCAGTACTTC. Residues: CASSIGQQSYEQYF.

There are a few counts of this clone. The CDR3 region has the DNA TGTGCCAGCCAAGCGGGACAGGGAAACACCGGGGAGCTGTTTTTT. This codes for CASQAGQGNTGELFF. The J gene is TRBJ2-2, the V gene TRBV7-9; 9 bases line up with TRBD1. V dropped 8 bases and J dropped 2; count of bases not matched to a gene: 6. This CDR3 has 15 amino acids. Germline CDR1 reads SEHNR; CDR2 reads FQNEAQ (reference sequence).

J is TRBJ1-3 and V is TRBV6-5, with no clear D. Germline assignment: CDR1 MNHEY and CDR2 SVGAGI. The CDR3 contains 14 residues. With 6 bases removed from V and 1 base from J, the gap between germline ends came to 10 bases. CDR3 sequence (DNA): TGTGCCAGCAGCAAGGCGGGGTCTGGAAACACCATATATTTT. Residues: CASSKAGSGNTIYF.

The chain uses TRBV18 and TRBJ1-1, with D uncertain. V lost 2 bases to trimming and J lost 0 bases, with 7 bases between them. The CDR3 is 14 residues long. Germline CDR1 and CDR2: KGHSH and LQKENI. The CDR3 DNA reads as TGTGCCAGCTCACCAGGGCAGATGAACACTGAAGCTTTCTTT. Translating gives CASSPGQMNTEAFF.

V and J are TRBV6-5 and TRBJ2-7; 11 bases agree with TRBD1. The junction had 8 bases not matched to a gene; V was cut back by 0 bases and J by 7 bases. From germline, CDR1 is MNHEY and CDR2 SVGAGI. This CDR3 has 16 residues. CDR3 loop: CASSYSDRGLPGEQYF. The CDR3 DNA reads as TGTGCCAGCAGTTACTCGGACAGGGGGCTCCCGGGGGAGCAGTACTTC.

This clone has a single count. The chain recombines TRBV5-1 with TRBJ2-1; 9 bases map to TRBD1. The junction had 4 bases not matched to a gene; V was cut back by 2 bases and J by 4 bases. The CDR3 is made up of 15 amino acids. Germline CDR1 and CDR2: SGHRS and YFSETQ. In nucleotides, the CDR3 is TGCGCCAGCAGCTTAGGGACAGGGCTTTACAATGAGCAGTTCTTC. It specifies CASSLGTGLYNEQFF. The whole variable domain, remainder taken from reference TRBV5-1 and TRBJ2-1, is KAGVTQTPRYLIKTRGQQVTLSCSPISGHRSVSWYQQTPGQGLQFLFEYFSETQRNKGNFPGRFSGRQFSNSRSEMNVSTLELGDSALYLCASSLGTGLYNEQFFGPGTRLTVL.

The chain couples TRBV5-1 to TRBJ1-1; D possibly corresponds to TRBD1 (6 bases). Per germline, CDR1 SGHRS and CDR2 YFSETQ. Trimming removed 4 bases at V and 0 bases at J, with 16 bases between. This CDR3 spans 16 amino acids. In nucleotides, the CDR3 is TGCGCCAGCAGCCCTTCAGGGGATGCGGTGAACACTGAAGCTTTCTTT. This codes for CASSPSGDAVNTEAFF.

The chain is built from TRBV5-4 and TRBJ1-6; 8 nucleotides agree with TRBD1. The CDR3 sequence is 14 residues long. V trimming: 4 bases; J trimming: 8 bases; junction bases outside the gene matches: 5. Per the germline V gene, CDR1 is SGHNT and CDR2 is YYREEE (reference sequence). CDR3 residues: CASSADRGDSPLHF. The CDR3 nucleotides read TGTGCCAGCAGCGCCGACAGGGGCGATTCACCCCTCCACTTT.

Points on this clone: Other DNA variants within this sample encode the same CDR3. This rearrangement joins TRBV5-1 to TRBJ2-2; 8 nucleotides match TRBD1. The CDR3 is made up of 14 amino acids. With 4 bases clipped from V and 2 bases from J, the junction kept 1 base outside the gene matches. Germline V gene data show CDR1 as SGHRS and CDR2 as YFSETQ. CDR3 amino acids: CASSGTGNTGELFF. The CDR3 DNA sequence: TGCGCCAGCAGCGGGACAGGTAACACCGGGGAGCTGTTTTTT.

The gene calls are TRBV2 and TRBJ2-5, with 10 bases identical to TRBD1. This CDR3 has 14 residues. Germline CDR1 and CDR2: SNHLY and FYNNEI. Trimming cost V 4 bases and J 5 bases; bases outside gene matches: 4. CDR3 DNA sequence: TGTGCCAGCAGTGCGGACAGGGGGGGGGAGACCCAGTACTTC. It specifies CASSADRGGETQYF.

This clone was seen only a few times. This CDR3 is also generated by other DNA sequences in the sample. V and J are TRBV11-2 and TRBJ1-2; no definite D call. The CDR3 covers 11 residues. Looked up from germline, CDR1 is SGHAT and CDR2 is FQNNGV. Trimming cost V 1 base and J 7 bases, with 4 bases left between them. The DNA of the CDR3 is TGTGCCAGCAGCTTAGGAGGTGGCTACACCTTC. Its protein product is CASSLGGGYTF.

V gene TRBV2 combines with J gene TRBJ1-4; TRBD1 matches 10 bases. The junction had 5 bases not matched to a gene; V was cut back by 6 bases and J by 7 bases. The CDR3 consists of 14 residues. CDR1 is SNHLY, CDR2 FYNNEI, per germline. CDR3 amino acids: CASRWDRGTEKLFF. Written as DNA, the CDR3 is TGTGCCAGCAGGTGGGACAGGGGTACTGAAAAACTGTTTTTT.

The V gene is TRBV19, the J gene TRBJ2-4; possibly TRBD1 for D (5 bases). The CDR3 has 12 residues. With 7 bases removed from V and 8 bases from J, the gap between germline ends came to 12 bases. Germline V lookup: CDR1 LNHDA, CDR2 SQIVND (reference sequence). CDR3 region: CASNNRKDIQYF. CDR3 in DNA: TGTGCCAGTAACAACAGGAAAGACATTCAGTACTTC.